Each of the 32 T cell receptor beta chains below was sequenced from the same sample in a study of blood T cell repertoires in COVID-19. Assay: immunoSEQ multiplex PCR; the TCRdb copy retains only in-frame clones and omits some. In the table there are 70,000 or so clones, around nine tenths of which are singletons. The sample comprised peripheral blood. The receptors derive from a woman older than 75 with active or convalescent COVID-19.

CDR3 in amino acids: CASSTGGSGYEQYF. CDR3 DNA sequence: TGTGCCAGCAGCACAGGGGGGAGCGGCTACGAGCAGTACTTC. The rearrangement joins TRBV7-2 to TRBJ2-7, with 8 positions matching TRBD1. Germline trimming cut 5 bases from V and 3 bases from J; bases unmatched to any gene: 6. Germline assignment: CDR1 SGHTA and CDR2 FQGNSA. This CDR3 is built from 14 residues.

V gene TRBV30 combines with J gene TRBJ1-5, with 9 nucleotides matching TRBD1. Losses at the gene ends were 2 bases for V and 6 bases for J; bases not matched to a gene: 5. Per germline, CDR1 GTSNPN and CDR2 SVGIG (reference sequence). This CDR3 region has 14 residues. CDR3 sequence reads: CAWSQGQGVQPQHF. The CDR3 DNA is TGTGCCTGGAGTCAGGGACAGGGCGTTCAGCCCCAGCATTTT.

The V call is TRBV5-4, the J call TRBJ2-5; 11 bases map to TRBD2. V lost 0 bases and J lost 6; bases outside the gene matches: 7. The CDR3 sequence is 16 residues long. Germline CDR1 and CDR2: SGHNT and YYREEE (reference sequence). CDR3 in amino acids: CASSLAPTSGDQTQYF. The CDR3, as DNA: TGTGCCAGCAGCTTGGCCCCGACTAGCGGGGACCAGACCCAGTACTTC.

This clone has just a few counts. The rearrangement joins TRBV5-1 to TRBJ1-1; D remains unclear. V was trimmed by 2 bases and J by 5 bases, leaving 10 bases between them. This CDR3 is 13 amino acids long. CDR1 and CDR2 (germline): SGHRS, YFSETQ. The CDR3: CASSFLGGTEAFF. As DNA, the CDR3 is TGCGCCAGCAGCTTTTTGGGAGGGACTGAAGCTTTCTTT.

The chain is built from TRBV6-2 or TRBV6-3 and TRBJ2-5; 13 bases align to TRBD2. The CDR3 runs to 17 residues. Germline V CDR1 and CDR2: MNHEY, SVGEGT. Trimming removed 2 bases from V and 2 bases from J; junction bases left unmatched: 5. The CDR3 sequence is CASSYGLAGVGQETQYF. In nucleotides, the CDR3 is TGTGCCAGCAGTTACGGACTAGCGGGGGTTGGTCAAGAGACCCAGTACTTC.

The chain employs TRBV4-3 and TRBJ2-3; the match to TRBD2 covers 9 bases. With V trimmed by 4 bases and J by 3 bases, 8 bases remained unmatched. Germline loops: CDR1 LGHNA, CDR2 YSLEER. This CDR3 spans 16 amino acids. CDR3 loop: CASSRMRGGGTDTQYF. CDR3 nucleotides: TGCGCCAGCAGCCGCATGCGGGGGGGCGGGACAGATACGCAGTATTTT.

The V gene is TRBV5-1, the J gene TRBJ1-5; D gene uncertain. The CDR3 is 15 amino acids. With 5 bases removed from V and 2 bases from J, the gap between germline ends came to 14 bases. The germline V gene has CDR1 SGHRS and CDR2 YFSETQ. CDR3 residues: CASSSGESGNQPQHF. The CDR3 nucleotides read TGCGCCAGCAGTTCCGGGGAGAGCGGCAATCAGCCCCAGCATTTT.

This chain uses TRBV2 with TRBJ1-1; TRBD1 aligns across 8 bases. Germline CDR1 is SNHLY and CDR2 is FYNNEI. The junction had 16 bases not matched to a gene; V was cut back by 6 bases and J by 4 bases. The CDR3 spans 17 residues. This chain's CDR3 is CASRPTGGSTFGTEAFF. The CDR3 DNA follows: TGTGCCAGCAGGCCCACAGGGGGATCGACTTTCGGCACTGAAGCTTTCTTT. Full variable domain (missing parts from reference TRBV2 and TRBJ1-1): EPEVTQTPSHQVTQMGQEVILRCVPISNHLYFYWYRQILGQKVEFLVSFYNNEISEKSEIFDDQFSVERPDGSNFTLKIRSTKLEDSAMYFCASRPTGGSTFGTEAFFGQGTRLTVV.

This chain links TRBV4-3 with TRBJ2-5, with 7 positions matching TRBD1. The CDR3 is 16 amino acids. Germline lookup yields CDR1 LGHNA and CDR2 YSLEER. Trimming removed 3 bases from V and 5 bases from J; junction bases left unmatched: 12. The CDR3 coding sequence is TGCGCCAGCAGCCAGGACTTTAGGACAGGTGGGGAGACCCAGTACTTC. Its protein product is CASSQDFRTGGETQYF.

Of note for this clone: At one boundary the junction diverges from the germline segment, which might be a read error. This CDR3 is also generated by other DNA sequences in the sample. V is TRBV2 and J is TRBJ2-7; D perhaps matches TRBD2 (5 bases). Germline-derived CDR1 and CDR2 are SNHLY and FYNNEI. The length of the CDR3 is 13 residues. The CDR3 coding sequence is TGTGCCAGCAGACCGGGAACCCACTACGAGCAGTATTTC. Translation: CASRPGTHYEQYF.

The chain couples TRBV19 to TRBJ2-7; TRBD1 aligns across 8 bases. The germline gives CDR1 LNHDA, CDR2 SQIVND (reference sequence). This CDR3 region has 13 residues. After removal of 7 bases from V and 6 bases from J, the junction contained 8 bases not matched to a gene. For the CDR3, the DNA is TGTGCCAGTACCTTTGTCACAGGGGGCGAGCAGTACTTC. It translates to CASTFVTGGEQYF.

The rearrangement joins TRBV29-1 to TRBJ1-1; no definite D call. Trimming pared 4 bases from V and 7 bases from J, leaving 19 bases between. CDR1 and CDR2 from the germline V gene are SQVTM and ANQGSEA. The CDR3 runs 14 residues. The CDR3 spells CSVGGPGTRGEAFF. CDR3 bases: TGCAGCGTTGGTGGCCCGGGAACACGGGGTGAAGCTTTCTTT.

The rearrangement joins TRBV7-2 to TRBJ1-6, with D possibly TRBD1 on 6 matching bases. V gave up 2 bases and J gave up 5 bases, with 13 bases separating them. In germline, CDR1 is SGHTA, CDR2 FQGNSA. This CDR3 contains 16 residues. This chain's CDR3 is CASSLFGEGDNSPLHF. The CDR3 nucleotides are TGTGCCAGCAGCTTATTCGGGGAGGGGGATAATTCACCCCTCCACTTT.

The chain couples TRBV27 to TRBJ2-7; 8 bases align to TRBD2. This CDR3 spans 12 amino acids. Trimming cost V 8 bases and J 3 bases; bases outside gene matches: 3. Per germline, CDR1 MNHEY and CDR2 SMNVEV (reference sequence). The CDR3 DNA follows: TGTGCCAGCCGGGGGGGGAGCTACGAGCAGTACTTC. Its protein is CASRGGSYEQYF.

The chain employs TRBV7-2 and TRBJ1-2; 9 bases align to TRBD1. The CDR3 length is 14 residues. The germline V gene encodes CDR1 SGHTA and CDR2 FQGNSA. Trimming removed 5 bases from V and 6 bases from J; junction bases left unmatched: 7. Written as DNA, the CDR3 is TGTGCCAGCAGCCTCCAGGGACAGGGAGATGGCTACACCTTC. Translation: CASSLQGQGDGYTF.

The chain couples TRBV2 to TRBJ1-1; the D is unclear. V was trimmed by 3 bases and J by 5 bases, leaving 4 bases between them. The CDR3 runs to 11 residues. Germline V CDR1 and CDR2: SNHLY, FYNNEI. The chain's CDR3 is CASSERTEAFF. The DNA for the CDR3 is TGTGCCAGCAGTGAGCGGACTGAAGCTTTCTTT.

The genes are TRBV12-3 or TRBV12-4 and TRBJ1-1, with a weak D call TRBD1 (5 bases). V lost 2 bases and J 7 bases, leaving 11 bases between the germline ends. This CDR3 region has 13 residues. This CDR3 reads CASSLMDKIEAFF. CDR3 nucleotide sequence: TGTGCCAGCAGTTTAATGGACAAGATTGAAGCTTTCTTT.

CDR3 sequence (DNA): TGCAGCGTCGCCGGGACAGGGGATAACAATGAGCAGTTCTTC. Residues: CSVAGTGDNNEQFF. The chain links TRBV29-1 to TRBJ2-1; 10 nucleotides line up with TRBD1. V lost 6 bases, J lost 5 bases, and 7 bases stayed unmatched. Germline V gives CDR1 SQVTM, CDR2 ANQGSEA. This CDR3 has 14 residues.

This rearrangement joins TRBV5-1 to TRBJ1-6; D may be TRBD1 (5 bases). CDR1 is SGHRS and CDR2 is YFSETQ in the germline V gene. V lost 0 bases and J lost 9, with 19 bases in between. The CDR3 consists of 17 residues. In nucleotides, the CDR3 is TGCGCCAGCAGCTTGGGAGCAGGGCCCGGTTTATCTTCACCCCTCCACTTT. Translation gives CASSLGAGPGLSSPLHF.

The chain employs TRBV27 and TRBJ2-7; weak D call: TRBD1 (5 bases). The CDR3 length is 13 residues. Germline CDR1 reads MNHEY; CDR2 reads SMNVEV (reference sequence). V lost 1 base to trimming and J lost 5 bases, with 9 bases between them. Here the CDR3 DNA reads TGTGCCAGCAGTTTATGGCAGGGAAACGAGCAGTACTTC. Translated: CASSLWQGNEQYF.

The chain has TRBV29-1 and TRBJ2-1, with 10 bases matching TRBD2. Germline CDR1 and CDR2: SQVTM and ANQGSEA. The V segment lost 7 bases and the J segment 0 bases; nucleotides outside the gene matches: 18. The CDR3 is 19 residues long. For the CDR3, the DNA is TGCAGCGCTCTGGGCGGGACTAGCGCCCATAGATTCTCCTACAATGAGCAGTTCTTC. Amino acid sequence: CSALGGTSAHRFSYNEQFF.

This chain joins TRBV7-6 and TRBJ2-5; D gene unclear. The CDR3 extends over 13 amino acids. V shed 6 bases and J shed 1 base, with 9 bases lying between them. The germline V gene encodes CDR1 SGHVS and CDR2 FNYEAQ. Here the CDR3 reads CASSRNIQETQYF. Written as DNA, the CDR3 is TGTGCCAGCAGTCGTAACATCCAAGAGACCCAGTACTTC.

This chain connects TRBV25-1 to TRBJ2-1; D is perhaps TRBD2 (7 bases). The CDR3 consists of 13 residues. Germline CDR1 is MGHDK and CDR2 is SYGVNS. V lost 2 bases and J 10 bases, leaving 12 bases between the germline ends. CDR3 amino acids: CASSEGGGPEQFF. The CDR3 DNA follows: TGTGCCAGCAGTGAAGGGGGGGGCCCAGAGCAGTTCTTC.

This clone was seen a few times. This chain connects TRBV6-2 or TRBV6-3 to TRBJ1-2; 10 bases are a match to TRBD1. Germline V gene lookup returns CDR1 MNHEY and CDR2 SVGEGT. V was pared by 6 bases and J by 7 bases, with 11 bases of the junction left unmatched. The CDR3 loop spans 15 amino acids. The CDR3 spells CASSTTRQGAFGYTF. The CDR3 nucleotides are TGTGCCAGCAGCACCACCCGACAGGGGGCTTTTGGCTACACCTTC.

The chain employs TRBV3-1 (or the pseudogene TRBV3-2) and TRBJ2-5; D ambiguous. V was cut by 1 base and J by 7 bases, with 13 bases left in between. CDR1 LGHDT and CDR2 YNNKEL come from the germline V gene (reference sequence). The CDR3 length is 14 residues. As DNA, the CDR3 is TGTGCCAGCAGCCAAGTGGTCAGCCCAGGGACCCAGTACTTC. Translation: CASSQVVSPGTQYF.

The chain has TRBV11-2 and TRBJ1-5; D call uncertain. Germline loops: CDR1 SGHAT, CDR2 FQNNGV. Trimming stripped 5 bases from V and 2 bases from J, with 13 bases between. The CDR3 runs to 15 residues. In DNA, the CDR3 is TGTGCCAGCAGCCTAGGGAGTTCGGGCAATCAGCCCCAGCATTTT. The encoded protein is CASSLGSSGNQPQHF.

This rearrangement joins TRBV27 to TRBJ2-2; 13 nucleotides agree with TRBD2. V dropped 7 bases and J dropped 3; count of bases not matched to a gene: 5. CDR1 and CDR2 from the germline V gene are MNHEY and SMNVEV (reference sequence). The CDR3 loop spans 16 amino acids. For the CDR3, the DNA is TGTGCCAGCACGACTAGCGGGGGGTCAGACACCGGGGAGCTGTTTTTT. Protein: CASTTSGGSDTGELFF.

This clone has only one observation. The J gene is TRBJ2-7, the V gene TRBV9; no reliable D call. CDR1 is SGDLS and CDR2 is YYNGEE in the germline V gene. CDR3 length equals 12 residues. Trimming stripped 3 bases from V and 3 bases from J, with 7 bases between. CDR3 nucleotides: TGTGCCAGCAGCGGGAGTAGCTACGAGCAGTACTTC. The encoded protein is CASSGSSYEQYF.

The chain uses TRBV9 and TRBJ2-2; 10 positions match TRBD1. Germline CDR1 and CDR2: SGDLS and YYNGEE. The CDR3 loop spans 15 amino acids. The V segment lost 4 bases and the J segment 6 bases; nucleotides outside the gene matches: 6. The CDR3 DNA sequence: TGTGCCAGCAGCCGGGACAGGGGAATTTCCGGGGAGCTGTTTTTT. Its protein product is CASSRDRGISGELFF. The complete variable domain, with remaining parts taken from reference TRBV9 and TRBJ2-2, reads DSGVTQTPKHLITATGQRVTLRCSPRSGDLSVYWYQQSLDQGLQFLIQYYNGEERAKGNILERFSAQQFPDLHSELNLSSLELGDSALYFCASSRDRGISGELFFGEGSRLTVL.

CDR3 protein: CATKSLYTEAFF. The DNA for the CDR3 is TGTGCCACAAAAAGCCTTTACACTGAAGCTTTCTTT. This chain connects TRBV28 to TRBJ1-1; D gene ambiguous. V lost 10 bases and J 3 bases, leaving 12 bases between the germline ends. This CDR3 is built from 12 residues. CDR1 is MDHEN and CDR2 is SYDVKM in the germline V gene. The full variable domain, completed using reference TRBV28 and TRBJ1-1, is DVKVTQSSRYLVKRTGEKVFLECVQDMDHENMFWYRQDPGLGLRLIYFSYDVKMKEKGDIPEGYSVSREKKERFSLILESASTNQTSMYLCATKSLYTEAFFGQGTRLTVV.

V and J are TRBV5-1 and TRBJ2-2, with a possible D match to TRBD2 (5 bases). Trimming left V 4 bases short and J 1 base short, with 11 bases between. Germline V gene data show CDR1 as SGHRS and CDR2 as YFSETQ. This CDR3 has 15 amino acids. CDR3 residues: CASSRETVNTGELFF. The CDR3 DNA reads TGCGCCAGCAGCCGGGAAACAGTGAACACCGGGGAGCTGTTTTTT.

This sequence joins TRBV30 and TRBJ2-7, with 11 bases matching TRBD1. V dropped 5 bases and J dropped 0; count of bases not matched to a gene: 0. The CDR3 is 13 residues long. The germline V gene has CDR1 GTSNPN and CDR2 SVGIG (reference sequence). DNA of the CDR3: TGTGCCTGGGGGACAGGGGGCTCCTACGAGCAGTACTTC. It is translated as CAWGTGGSYEQYF.